Listed below are T cell receptor beta chains from one sample, sequenced in a study of OX40 agonist ivuxolimab in advanced cancers. This table comes from immunoSEQ multiplex PCR, and its TCRdb copy is limited to in-frame clones, with some not included. The sample yields 65,000 to 90,000 clones, 70% to 90% seen once. The material sequenced was CD4+ or CD8+ T cells sorted from blood, taken in a trial of the OX40 agonist ivuxolimab. Every receptor here comes from an adult with an advanced solid tumor such as melanoma, head and neck, liver or kidney cancer. Both conserved end residues are part of each CDR3. D genes are given only for firm matches. Only some rows state a clone size, as once, few, many or a class for expanded clones.

J gene: TRBJ2-7; D gene: .; clone size: .; V gene: TRBV4-3; CDR3 protein: CASSGGGLSYEQYF; CDR3 DNA: TGCGCCAGCAGCGGAGGGGGCCTCTCCTACGAGCAGTACTTC
J gene: TRBJ1-1; D gene: .; clone size: .; V gene: TRBV19; CDR3 protein: CASRSLGSTEAFF; CDR3 DNA: TGTGCCAGTAGGAGTTTAGGGAGCACTGAAGCTTTCTTT
J gene: TRBJ2-7; D gene: TRBD1; clone size: .; V gene: TRBV6-5; CDR3 protein: CASSYSNRGQDEQYF; CDR3 DNA: TGTGCCAGCAGTTACTCAAACAGGGGTCAGGACGAGCAGTACTTC
J gene: TRBJ1-2; D gene: .; clone size: once; V gene: TRBV5-6; CDR3 protein: CASRPSRSSGYTF; CDR3 DNA: TGTGCCAGCAGGCCATCTAGGTCCTCTGGCTACACCTTC
J gene: TRBJ2-2; D gene: .; clone size: .; V gene: TRBV27; CDR3 protein: CASSLDPGTQNTGELFF; CDR3 DNA: TGTGCCAGCAGTTTAGACCCCGGGACACAGAACACCGGGGAGCTGTTTTTT
J gene: TRBJ1-1; D gene: .; clone size: .; V gene: TRBV5-1; CDR3 protein: CASSLRGNTEAFF; CDR3 DNA: TGCGCCAGCAGCTTACGGGGGAACACTGAAGCTTTCTTT
J gene: TRBJ2-3; D gene: TRBD2; clone size: .; V gene: TRBV27; CDR3 protein: CASSSEYSGRAADTQYF; CDR3 DNA: TGTGCCAGCAGTTCTGAATATAGCGGGAGGGCCGCAGATACGCAGTATTTT
J gene: TRBJ1-1; D gene: .; clone size: once; V gene: TRBV18; CDR3 protein: CASSGDTEAFF; CDR3 DNA: TGTGCCAGCTCAGGGGACACTGAAGCTTTCTTT
J gene: TRBJ2-7; D gene: .; clone size: .; V gene: TRBV6-6; CDR3 protein: CASGGGRGSYEQYF; CDR3 DNA: TGTGCCAGCGGAGGGGGGCGCGGGTCCTACGAGCAGTACTTC
J gene: TRBJ1-4; D gene: .; clone size: .; V gene: TRBV11-2; CDR3 protein: CASSSRGEKLFF; CDR3 DNA: TGTGCCAGCAGCTCCCGGGGGGAAAAACTGTTTTTT
J gene: TRBJ2-1; D gene: .; clone size: .; V gene: TRBV30; CDR3 protein: CAWSGNNEQFF; CDR3 DNA: TGTGCCTGGAGTGGTAACAATGAGCAGTTCTTC
J gene: TRBJ1-3; D gene: .; clone size: .; V gene: TRBV9; CDR3 protein: CASSPTESRGNTIYF; CDR3 DNA: TGTGCCAGCAGCCCGACAGAGTCACGAGGAAACACCATATATTTT
J gene: TRBJ2-7; D gene: .; clone size: .; V gene: TRBV21-1; CDR3 protein: CASSKEGGGPRDEQYF; CDR3 DNA: TGTGCCAGCAGCAAAGAGGGCGGGGGGCCAAGGGACGAGCAGTACTTC
J gene: TRBJ2-3; D gene: TRBD2; clone size: .; V gene: TRBV5-6; CDR3 protein: CASSWGGRPFALEYF; CDR3 DNA: TGTGCCAGCAGCTGGGGGGGACGCCCATTCGCATTGGAGTATTTT
J gene: TRBJ2-1; D gene: .; clone size: .; V gene: TRBV19; CDR3 protein: CASSAAWSVLSYNEQFF; CDR3 DNA: TGTGCCAGTAGTGCCGCTTGGAGCGTACTATCCTACAATGAGCAGTTCTTC
J gene: TRBJ1-4; D gene: TRBD1; clone size: .; V gene: TRBV5-5; CDR3 protein: CASRKGAASEKLFF; CDR3 DNA: TGTGCCAGCAGGAAGGGGGCCGCAAGTGAAAAACTGTTTTTT
J gene: TRBJ1-1; D gene: .; clone size: .; V gene: TRBV5-7; CDR3 protein: CASRTEGVTEAFF; CDR3 DNA: TGTGCCAGCAGGACCGAAGGGGTCACTGAAGCTTTCTTT
J gene: TRBJ2-7; D gene: TRBD2; clone size: few; V gene: TRBV4-3; CDR3 protein: CASSQGSGGSYEQYF; CDR3 DNA: TGCGCCAGCAGCCAAGGTAGCGGGGGATCCTACGAGCAGTACTTC
J gene: TRBJ2-7; D gene: .; clone size: .; V gene: TRBV5-1; CDR3 protein: CASSFRGEQYF; CDR3 DNA: TGCGCCAGCAGCTTCCGAGGGGAGCAGTACTTC
J gene: TRBJ1-1; D gene: .; clone size: .; V gene: TRBV28; CDR3 protein: CASRRADTVNTEAFF; CDR3 DNA: TGTGCCAGCAGGCGCGCCGACACCGTGAACACTGAAGCTTTCTTT
J gene: TRBJ2-1; D gene: .; clone size: .; V gene: TRBV6-5; CDR3 protein: CASSWRSHNEQFF; CDR3 DNA: TGTGCCAGCAGTTGGCGGTCTCACAATGAGCAGTTCTTC
J gene: TRBJ1-2; D gene: .; clone size: .; V gene: TRBV7-2; CDR3 protein: CASSGPLRTGYTF; CDR3 DNA: TGTGCCAGCAGCGGGCCCCTAAGAACTGGCTACACCTTC
J gene: TRBJ1-4; D gene: .; clone size: .; V gene: TRBV2; CDR3 protein: CASRRGRATNEKLFF; CDR3 DNA: TGTGCCAGCAGACGAGGCCGTGCAACTAATGAAAAACTGTTTTTT
J gene: TRBJ2-7; D gene: .; clone size: .; V gene: TRBV15; CDR3 protein: CATSRGGASYEQYF; CDR3 DNA: TGTGCCACCAGCAGAGGGGGGGCCTCCTACGAGCAGTACTTC
J gene: TRBJ2-7; D gene: .; clone size: .; V gene: TRBV5-1; CDR3 protein: CASSSRDTSTGEQYF; CDR3 DNA: TGCGCCAGCAGCTCCCGGGACACCTCAACGGGGGAGCAGTACTTC
J gene: TRBJ2-3; D gene: .; clone size: .; V gene: TRBV2; CDR3 protein: CASRPPPDTQYF; CDR3 DNA: TGTGCCAGCAGGCCCCCACCAGATACGCAGTATTTT
J gene: TRBJ2-7; D gene: TRBD2; clone size: .; V gene: TRBV19; CDR3 protein: CASSLWGGYF; CDR3 DNA: TGTGCCAGTAGCTTGTGGGGGGGGTACTTC
J gene: TRBJ1-2; D gene: .; clone size: .; V gene: TRBV5-6; CDR3 protein: CASSLWDNGYTF; CDR3 DNA: TGTGCCAGCAGCTTGTGGGACAATGGCTACACCTTC
J gene: TRBJ1-1; D gene: TRBD1; clone size: once; V gene: TRBV7-3; CDR3 protein: CASSSVTGGWTEAFF; CDR3 DNA: TGTGCCAGCAGCTCCGTTACAGGGGGTTGGACTGAAGCTTTCTTT
J gene: TRBJ2-7; D gene: .; clone size: .; V gene: TRBV7-2; CDR3 protein: CASRYTQGHEQYF; CDR3 DNA: TGTGCCAGCAGATATACTCAGGGCCACGAGCAGTACTTC
J gene: TRBJ2-7; D gene: TRBD2; clone size: few; V gene: TRBV27; CDR3 protein: CASRLAGGPYEQYF; CDR3 DNA: TGTGCCAGCAGGCTAGCGGGAGGGCCCTACGAGCAGTACTTC
J gene: TRBJ2-1; D gene: .; clone size: once; V gene: TRBV29-1; CDR3 protein: CSVDRLAGLPNNEQFF; CDR3 DNA: TGCAGCGTTGATCGGCTTGCGGGCCTTCCCAACAATGAGCAGTTCTTC
J gene: TRBJ2-5; D gene: TRBD1; clone size: .; V gene: TRBV11-2; CDR3 protein: CASSPSNRGQETQYF; CDR3 DNA: TGTGCCAGCAGCCCCTCGAACAGGGGCCAAGAGACCCAGTACTTC
J gene: TRBJ2-3; D gene: .; clone size: .; V gene: TRBV27; CDR3 protein: CASRLTSRLTDTQYF; CDR3 DNA: TGTGCCAGCAGACTAACTAGCAGACTCACAGATACGCAGTATTTT
J gene: TRBJ2-3; D gene: TRBD2; clone size: .; V gene: TRBV9; CDR3 protein: CASSKGTSGIDTQYF; CDR3 DNA: TGTGCCAGCAGCAAAGGGACTAGCGGGATAGATACGCAGTATTTT
J gene: TRBJ1-5; D gene: .; clone size: few; V gene: TRBV7-2; CDR3 protein: CASSRNTGFRQPQHF; CDR3 DNA: TGTGCCAGCAGTCGAAATACAGGGTTTCGTCAGCCCCAGCATTTT
J gene: TRBJ2-4; D gene: .; clone size: .; V gene: TRBV7-2; CDR3 protein: CASSLADIQYF; CDR3 DNA: TGTGCCAGCAGCTTAGCGGACATTCAGTACTTC
J gene: TRBJ1-1; D gene: .; clone size: .; V gene: TRBV14; CDR3 protein: CASSQMNTEAFF; CDR3 DNA: TGTGCCAGCAGCCAGATGAACACTGAAGCTTTCTTT
J gene: TRBJ2-7; D gene: .; clone size: .; V gene: TRBV29-1; CDR3 protein: CSVKSGDRYEQYF; CDR3 DNA: TGCAGCGTTAAGTCAGGGGATCGCTACGAGCAGTACTTC
J gene: TRBJ1-2; D gene: .; clone size: .; V gene: TRBV30; CDR3 protein: CAWSVLGTAYGYTF; CDR3 DNA: TGTGCCTGGAGTGTACTTGGGACCGCCTATGGCTACACCTTC
J gene: TRBJ1-4; D gene: .; clone size: .; V gene: TRBV5-1; CDR3 protein: CASSVGETTNEKLFF; CDR3 DNA: TGCGCCAGCTCCGTCGGGGAAACAACTAATGAAAAACTGTTTTTT
J gene: TRBJ2-1; D gene: .; clone size: .; V gene: TRBV12-5; CDR3 protein: CASGLVHEDEQFF; CDR3 DNA: TGTGCTAGTGGTTTGGTACATGAAGATGAGCAGTTCTTC
J gene: TRBJ2-7; D gene: .; clone size: .; V gene: TRBV30; CDR3 protein: CAWRQASSYEQYF; CDR3 DNA: TGTGCCTGGAGGCAGGCAAGCTCCTACGAGCAGTACTTC
J gene: TRBJ2-5; D gene: TRBD1; clone size: .; V gene: TRBV2; CDR3 protein: CASLPGTGWETQYF; CDR3 DNA: TGTGCCAGTCTCCCCGGGACAGGGTGGGAGACCCAGTACTTC
J gene: TRBJ1-2; D gene: TRBD1; clone size: .; V gene: TRBV25-1; CDR3 protein: CASSGQGGYGYTF; CDR3 DNA: TGTGCCAGCAGTGGACAGGGGGGCTATGGCTACACCTTC
J gene: TRBJ2-7; D gene: TRBD1; clone size: .; V gene: TRBV7-2; CDR3 protein: CASSPRQGEFRYEQYF; CDR3 DNA: TGTGCCAGCAGCCCCCGACAGGGTGAGTTCCGCTACGAGCAGTACTTC